The text below deals with one TCR beta chain. The sample belongs to a study of control samples from healthy donors and cancer patients. The table came from immunoSEQ multiplex PCR; TCRdb's copy has only in-frame clones and leaves some out. The sample has approximately 120,000 clones, about nine tenths seen once. The CDR3 covers 14 residues. Trimming took 3 bases from V and 4 from J, leaving 13 bases between them. Germline lookup yields CDR1 DFQATT and CDR2 SNEGSKA (reference sequence). V usage is TRBV20-1 and J usage is TRBJ1-5; TRBD1 might be the D (5 bases). The receptor was isolated from a human donor in good health. The donor label of this sample is uncertain. Sequenced material: blood. The CDR3 DNA reads as TGCAGTGCTAGTCCTCGGCAGGGAAATCAGCCCCAGCATTTT. Its translation is CSASPRQGNQPQHF.